This T cell receptor (beta chain) was recorded in a study of T cell responses to AZD1222 COVID-19 vaccine. In the study overall: Combined were second doses at about 4 or about 12 weeks. Study-wide points: Donors were chiefly white British, with a greater number of females, and clonal diversity was perhaps underestimated. Reportedly, nearly half the spike-specific TCRs target unmutated variant regions. Increased Spike-specific TCR breadth and depth were observed after two AZD1222 doses.

Profiled with immunoSEQ multiplex PCR; TCRdb holds only in-frame clones, not every one. The sample has 130,000 or so clones, nearly 95% seen once. Turning to this clone: The antigen remains undetermined.

The specimen comprised peripheral blood, sampled on day 0 of AZD1222 vaccination. The receptor was derived from an adult in good health.

CDR3 coding DNA: TGTGCCAGCTCACCGTTCGGACAGGGGAACACCGGGGAGCTGTTTTTT. This codes for CASSPFGQGNTGELFF. The chain combines TRBV18 with TRBJ2-2; the match to TRBD1 covers 8 bases. Germline V CDR1 and CDR2: KGHSH, LQKENI. The CDR3 contains 16 residues. V gave up 3 bases and J gave up 1 base; unmatched junction bases: 4.